This T cell receptor (beta chain) was found in a study of CD8+ T cells in alopecia areata. Study-wide context: Treatment comprised oral tofacitinib, 5 to 10 mg twice daily, in treated patients.

cDNA reverse transcribed from extracted RNA served as the sequencing template. Measured with immunoSEQ multiplex PCR; TCRdb has only the in-frame clones, and not every one. Counted here are about 97,000 clones, 41% occurring once; the ten biggest clones make up 1% to 1.5%. This clone was detected a few times. V was pared by 3 bases and J by 3 bases, with 21 bases between. The germline CDR1 and CDR2 sequences are GTSNPN and SVGIG (reference sequence). The CDR3 is made up of 16 amino acids. Input material: CD4+ T cells sorted from blood. J is TRBJ2-7 and V is TRBV30; tentative D call: TRBD2 (6 bases). The origin of this receptor is a human donor with alopecia areata. DNA of the CDR3: TGTGCCTGGAGGGATATACGCGGGGTTACCAGCTACGAGCAGTACTTC. This codes for CAWRDIRGVTSYEQYF.